Sequencing of this TCR beta chain was carried out in a study of blood T cell repertoires in COVID-19. The wider study: Sample material is recorded as cDNA or gDNA derived from T cells, B-cell-depleted T cells, or PBMCs.

V lost 4 bases to trimming and J lost 0 bases, with 10 bases between them. The CDR3 is 14 residues long. Germline CDR1 reads GTSNPN; CDR2 reads SVGIG (reference sequence). As handled by the study authors: From reference gene primer amplification, estimates of nucleated cell counts were derived. Sequencing used immunoSEQ multiplex PCR; TCRdb keeps in-frame clones, though not all of them. The V and J calls and clone size were taken over from that table, and D and trimming were inferred from the DNA. Among fewer than 450,000 clones listed, 88% were seen once. Cohorts were based on clinical histories the participants reported.

The clonotype was recovered from a woman aged 40 to 50 with acute COVID-19. The material sequenced was PBMCs or T cells enriched from blood (not recorded which). The chain joins TRBV30 to TRBJ1-3; D ambiguous. CDR3 sequence: CAWKYFSSGNTIYF. In nucleotides, the CDR3 is TGTGCCTGGAAATATTTCAGCTCTGGAAACACCATATATTTT.